Below, 3 T cell receptor beta chains from the same sample are listed, as sequenced in a study of blood T cell repertoires in COVID-19. The repertoire was sequenced with immunoSEQ multiplex PCR; TCRdb's copy has only in-frame clones and lacks some. This table has about 120,000 clones, roughly 87% appearing once. Sequencing was done on a sample of peripheral blood. Receptors were obtained from a man aged 80 or over with active or convalescent COVID-19.

The V gene is TRBV11-2, the J gene TRBJ1-1; D uncertain. Trimming pared 0 bases from V and 2 bases from J, leaving 13 bases between. The CDR3 is 16 amino acids. Germline V gene sequence: CDR1 SGHAT, CDR2 FQNNGV. CDR3 region: CASSLDRFGGNTEAFF. Here the CDR3 DNA reads TGTGCCAGCAGCTTAGATCGATTCGGCGGAAACACTGAAGCTTTCTTT.

The genes are TRBV4-2 and TRBJ1-6, with 7 bases identical to TRBD1. Germline values: CDR1 LGHNA, CDR2 YNFKEQ. After removal of 0 bases from V and 15 bases from J, the junction contained 8 bases not matched to a gene. The CDR3 is 14 residues long. The CDR3 here is CASSQDNRGSVLHF. As DNA, the CDR3 is TGTGCCAGCAGCCAAGATAACAGGGGTTCGGTCCTCCACTTT.

The chain uses TRBV3-1 (or the pseudogene TRBV3-2) and TRBJ2-2, with a weak D call TRBD2 (7 bases). There are 16 residues in the CDR3. Germline V gene sequence: CDR1 LGHDT, CDR2 YNNKEL (reference sequence). Trimming removed 4 bases from V and 5 bases from J, with 17 bases in between. CDR3 amino acids: CASSLSGGASTGELFF. In nucleotides, the CDR3 is TGTGCCAGCAGCCTCTCGGGGGGCGCGAGTACCGGGGAGCTGTTTTTT.